This entry describes one TCR beta chain. The sample comes from a study of PD-L1 blockade in urothelial cancer. The overall study: Between 0 and 3 chemotherapy regimens preceded treatment for each patient. The median number of T cells present in blood samples was around 150,000.

TCRdb's table, derived via immunoSEQ multiplex PCR, lists solely in-frame clones and lacks some. The sample lists around 56,000 clones, around 84% occurring once. The CDR3 is made up of 13 amino acids. V was trimmed by 2 bases and J by 3 bases, leaving 7 bases between them. Germline CDR1 reads MRHNA; CDR2 reads SNTAGT. The sequence was obtained from a man aged 50 to 60 with urothelial cancer. Sequencing used PBMCs, obtained around atezolizumab (anti-PD-L1) treatment. This rearrangement joins TRBV6-4 to TRBJ1-1, with D possibly being TRBD1 (5 bases). The CDR3 loop is CASSDDSYTEAFF. The CDR3 DNA follows: TGTGCCAGCAGTGACGACAGCTACACTGAAGCTTTCTTT.